The clone carrying this TCR beta chain turned up a few times. TCRdb reprocessed the 5' RACE reads with MiXCR, giving one entry per CDR3 protein. This table holds under 200,000 distinct CDR3 sequences, about 10% found once. The V and J ends lost 1 base and 1 base respectively, with 14 bases between them. The CDR3 totals 15 residues. Germline assignment: CDR1 GTSNPN and CDR2 SVGIG (reference sequence). The sample originates from a study of T cells after yellow fever vaccination. The sequencing here drew on CD8+ T cells sorted from PBMCs, taken 15 days after the yellow fever booster vaccination. The sequence derives from a man younger than 30 who received the YFV17D yellow fever vaccine. This chain uses TRBV30 with TRBJ2-7, with no clear D. The CDR3 is CAWSDEPLESYEQYF. CDR3 bases: TGTGCCTGGAGTGACGAACCCCTAGAGTCCTACGAGCAGTACTTC.